The 23 T cell receptor beta chains below all came from one sample that was sequenced in a study of T cell repertoires in cytomegalovirus infection. These receptors' antigens are unknown. TCRdb reanalysed the reads using MiXCR and keeps one entry per CDR3 protein. The table has roughly 500,000 distinct CDR3 sequences, approximately 42% seen once; the top ten hold around 45%. The sample was cultured PBMCs, taken from culture after CMV antigen stimulation. The source of these receptors is a human donor in good health (CMV status not recorded). Some clones in this sample may be carry-over from other donors' samples.

This sequence joins TRBV7-2 and TRBJ2-1; TRBD2 agrees at 11 bases. CDR3 length: 15 residues. Germline lookup yields CDR1 SGHTA and CDR2 FQGNSA. Losses at the gene ends were 0 bases for V and 7 bases for J; bases not matched to a gene: 2. The DNA of the CDR3 is TGTGCCAGCAGCTTAGCTAGCGGGGGGGCAAATGAGCAGTTCTTC. This codes for CASSLASGGANEQFF.

The chain uses TRBV5-1 and TRBJ2-1; D assignment may be TRBD1 or TRBD2 (6 bases each). The CDR3 is 15 residues long. Germline CDR1 and CDR2: SGHRS and YFSETQ. V was clipped by 0 bases and J by 7 bases, with 14 bases between them. This CDR3 is CASSLVYRGRNEQFF. The DNA of the CDR3 is TGCGCCAGCAGCTTGGTGTACCGGGGGCGGAATGAGCAGTTCTTC.

This sequence joins TRBV5-4 and TRBJ1-1, with unresolved D. CDR1 is SGHNT, CDR2 YYREEE, per germline (reference sequence). The CDR3 covers 14 residues. V gave up 6 bases and J gave up 4 bases, with 16 bases separating them. The CDR3 DNA sequence: TGTGCCAGCACCTCCAGCGGACGGGGCACTGAAGCTTTCTTT. Translation: CASTSSGRGTEAFF.

The chain joins TRBV7-2 to TRBJ1-6; D not resolved. The CDR3 runs to 11 residues. Germline CDR1 is SGHTA and CDR2 is FQGNSA. The ends were cut back, 2 bases at V and 14 bases at J, with 7 bases in the middle. Here the CDR3 reads CASSLQGTLHF. The DNA for the CDR3 is TGTGCCAGCAGCTTACAAGGAACCCTCCACTTT.

The chain couples TRBV10-3 to TRBJ2-1, with 8 bases that match TRBD2. The CDR3 runs to 15 residues. CDR1 is ENHRY and CDR2 is SYGVKD in the germline V gene. After removal of 5 bases from V and 0 bases from J, the junction contained 3 bases not matched to a gene. CDR3 in amino acids: CAISYLAGSYNEQFF. In DNA, the CDR3 is TGTGCCATCAGTTACCTAGCGGGCTCCTACAATGAGCAGTTCTTC.

This clonotype was recorded at least ten times. V usage is TRBV12-3 or TRBV12-4 and J usage is TRBJ1-6; unclear D gene. V gave up 3 bases and J gave up 7 bases, with 4 bases separating them. This CDR3 is 12 amino acids long. The CDR3 loop is CASSFGNSPLHF. The CDR3 DNA sequence: TGTGCCAGCAGTTTTGGGAATTCACCCCTCCACTTT.

There are a few counts of this clonotype. The chain links TRBV11-2 to TRBJ2-3; unclear D gene. In germline, CDR1 is SGHAT, CDR2 FQNNGV. The CDR3 runs 14 residues. V lost 4 bases and J lost 2, with 10 bases in between. CDR3 in DNA: TGTGCCAGCAGCTCGAGACTGGCCACAGATACGCAGTATTTT. It yields the protein CASSSRLATDTQYF.

This clonotype has more than one count but fewer than ten. The V and J genes are TRBV7-6 and TRBJ2-5, with 8 bases lining up with TRBD1. The ends lost 2 bases at V and 5 bases at J; junction bases unmatched: 10. Germline loops: CDR1 SGHVS, CDR2 FNYEAQ. The CDR3 totals 16 residues. CDR3 residues: CASSLIGQGEGETQYF. The CDR3 DNA follows: TGTGCCAGCAGCTTAATCGGACAGGGCGAGGGGGAGACCCAGTACTTC.

In its sample, this clonotype was seen a few times. The chain uses TRBV12-3 or TRBV12-4 and TRBJ2-1, with TRBD2 identical over 8 bases. The trim removed 2 bases at V and 4 bases at J, leaving 13 bases unmatched. There are 18 residues in the CDR3. The CDR3 here is CASSLTSGMSGGYNEQFF. The CDR3 region has the DNA TGTGCCAGCAGTTTAACTAGCGGAATGAGTGGGGGGTACAATGAGCAGTTCTTC.

This clonotype was recorded a few times. This chain uses TRBV7-2 with TRBJ2-5; 12 bases are shared with TRBD2. Germline V gene sequence: CDR1 SGHTA, CDR2 FQGNSA. V dropped 4 bases and J dropped 2; count of bases not matched to a gene: 5. This CDR3 region has 16 residues. The CDR3 loop is CASSSMLAGGQETQYF. The CDR3 coding sequence is TGTGCCAGCAGCTCCATGCTAGCGGGAGGGCAAGAGACCCAGTACTTC.

The chain combines TRBV6-6 with TRBJ2-1; no definite D call. This CDR3 has 13 residues. Germline V gives CDR1 MNHNY, CDR2 SVGAGI (reference sequence). V gave up 8 bases and J gave up 6 bases, with 14 bases separating them. The CDR3 is CASRSLKLNEQFF. For the CDR3, the DNA is TGTGCCAGCCGCTCCCTAAAACTCAATGAGCAGTTCTTC.

CDR3 sequence reads: CASSAGRSYEQYF. DNA of the CDR3: TGTGCCAGCAGTGCAGGGAGATCCTACGAGCAGTACTTC. This chain connects TRBV6-1 to TRBJ2-7; tentatively, D is TRBD1 or TRBD2 (5 bases each). Trimming removed 4 bases at V and 1 base at J, with 8 bases between. The CDR3 runs 13 residues. Germline lookup yields CDR1 MNHNS and CDR2 SASEGT.

In this sample, this clonotype turned up once. The V and J genes are TRBV11-2 and TRBJ2-1, with D unresolved. The V and J ends lost 2 bases and 0 bases respectively, with 14 bases between them. The CDR3 is made up of 17 amino acids. Germline V gives CDR1 SGHAT, CDR2 FQNNGV. This CDR3 reads CASSLWVGSSSYNEQFF. In DNA, the CDR3 is TGTGCCAGCAGCTTATGGGTCGGGTCGAGCTCCTACAATGAGCAGTTCTTC.

This clonotype has a handful of counts. This CDR3 fails to terminate in the conserved phenylalanine or tryptophan, so it likely reflects a read error. It is unclear where the CDR3 begins or ends on the DNA, so no DNA is shown, and the CDR3 is as TCRdb lists it. This chain joins TRBV12-3 or TRBV12-4 and TRBJ1-2; TRBD1 was called by the table and not checked on the DNA. The CDR3 extends over 11 residues, inclusive of both ends. The CDR3: CASSFEGQWEI.

The sample holds a few counts of this clonotype. This rearrangement joins TRBV11-2 to TRBJ2-5; 12 bases align to TRBD2. This CDR3 is built from 15 residues. Germline lookup yields CDR1 SGHAT and CDR2 FQNNGV. V was pared by 5 bases and J by 9 bases, with 10 bases of the junction left unmatched. CDR3 DNA sequence: TGTGCCAGCAGCCTCACGACTAGCGGGAGCCGGGCCCAGTACTTC. This encodes CASSLTTSGSRAQYF.

This clonotype was picked up a small number of times. V usage is TRBV6-1 and J usage is TRBJ1-1, with D tentatively TRBD1 (5 bases). V lost 5 bases to trimming and J lost 2 bases, with 12 bases between them. The germline V gene encodes CDR1 MNHNS and CDR2 SASEGT. The CDR3 covers 14 residues. CDR3 in amino acids: CASSPGTDNTEAFF. The CDR3 DNA reads as TGTGCCAGCAGTCCCGGGACCGATAACACTGAAGCTTTCTTT.

In this sample, this clonotype turned up a few times. The chain recombines TRBV10-3 with TRBJ1-2; no firm D call. The V gene lost 3 bases and the J gene lost 5 bases, with 19 bases spanning the gap. The CDR3 consists of 16 residues. Germline CDR1 ENHRY, CDR2 SYGVKD. CDR3 nucleotides: TGTGCCATCAGTGATATAGCCAACGGCGGTGGTTATGGCTACACCTTC. It translates to CAISDIANGGGYGYTF.

This clonotype was seen more than once but under ten times. CDR3 in DNA: TGTGCCAGCAGCTTCCTCCAGGGCGGCGGGGAGCTGTTTTTT. Its translation: CASSFLQGGGELFF. The chain uses TRBV7-6 and TRBJ2-2; D perhaps matches TRBD1 (5 bases). Trimming shortened V by 3 bases and J by 7 bases, and 12 bases separated the two germline ends. Germline-derived CDR1 and CDR2 are SGHVS and FNYEAQ. The CDR3 extends over 14 amino acids.

This clonotype was recorded at least ten times. The CDR3 DNA follows: TGTGCCAGCAGCTCAACCTCCGGGCCGAACGGAAACACCATATATTTT. Protein: CASSSTSGPNGNTIYF. The rearrangement joins TRBV7-2 to TRBJ1-3; D gene unclear. Germline V gene lookup returns CDR1 SGHTA and CDR2 FQGNSA. V shed 4 bases and J shed 4 bases, with 17 bases lying between them. The CDR3 spans 16 residues.

The CDR3 sequence is CASSPTPGTDTNTGELFF. In DNA, the CDR3 is TGTGCCAGCAGTCCGACTCCCGGGACAGATACGAACACCGGGGAGCTGTTTTTT. This chain links TRBV7-9 with TRBJ2-2; the match to TRBD1 covers 7 bases. V trimming: 6 bases; J trimming: 0 bases; junction bases outside the gene matches: 13. The CDR3 extends over 18 amino acids. Germline values: CDR1 SEHNR, CDR2 FQNEAQ (reference sequence).

The chain joins TRBV12-3 or TRBV12-4 to TRBJ2-2; D may correspond to TRBD1 or TRBD2 (5 bases each). The CDR3 runs to 14 residues. Trimming shortened V by 6 bases and J by 0 bases, and 8 bases separated the two germline ends. CDR3 in amino acids: CASSWDPNTGELFF. DNA of the CDR3: TGTGCCAGCAGCTGGGACCCGAACACCGGGGAGCTGTTTTTT.

J is TRBJ2-3 and V is TRBV6-2 or TRBV6-3; 8 bases fit TRBD2. The CDR3 totals 13 residues. Trimming at V came to 6 bases and at J to 5 bases, leaving 4 bases not matched to a gene. CDR1 and CDR2 (germline): MNHEY, SVGEGT. The CDR3 here is CASRGTSRDTQYF. CDR3 bases: TGTGCCAGCAGGGGGACTAGTCGAGATACGCAGTATTTT.

In its sample, this clonotype was seen many times. V is TRBV7-2 and J is TRBJ2-5; no definite D call. The CDR3 is made up of 12 amino acids. The V gene's germline CDR1 is SGHTA and CDR2 FQGNSA. Trimming stripped 4 bases from V and 4 bases from J, with 7 bases between. CDR3 amino acids: CASSSYVETQYF. Here the CDR3 DNA reads TGTGCCAGCAGCTCCTACGTAGAGACCCAGTACTTC.